This entry is about one TCR beta chain. Ages ranged from about 18 to 89 years, with residence in 20 to 30 US areas. Clinical histories supplied by participants themselves formed the basis of cohort assignment. This entry is derived from a study of blood T cell repertoires in COVID-19. Study-wide background: The cDNA or gDNA used as material had been derived from T cells, B-cell-depleted T cells, or PBMCs.

Sequenced by immunoSEQ multiplex PCR; TCRdb stores in-frame clones only, minus some. The sample includes roughly 300,000 clones, 75% to 95% of them seen just once. Material: PBMCs or T cells enriched from blood (not recorded which). The source is a woman in her 30s who had recovered from COVID-19.

CDR3 sequence (DNA): TGTGCCAGCAGTTTGAAGATTGGGTACGCGGACACTGAAGCTTTCTTT. Translation: CASSLKIGYADTEAFF. The J gene is TRBJ1-1, the V gene TRBV27; D gene unclear. The CDR3 spans 16 residues. V was clipped by 3 bases and J by 3 bases, with 17 bases between them. The germline gives CDR1 MNHEY, CDR2 SMNVEV (reference sequence).